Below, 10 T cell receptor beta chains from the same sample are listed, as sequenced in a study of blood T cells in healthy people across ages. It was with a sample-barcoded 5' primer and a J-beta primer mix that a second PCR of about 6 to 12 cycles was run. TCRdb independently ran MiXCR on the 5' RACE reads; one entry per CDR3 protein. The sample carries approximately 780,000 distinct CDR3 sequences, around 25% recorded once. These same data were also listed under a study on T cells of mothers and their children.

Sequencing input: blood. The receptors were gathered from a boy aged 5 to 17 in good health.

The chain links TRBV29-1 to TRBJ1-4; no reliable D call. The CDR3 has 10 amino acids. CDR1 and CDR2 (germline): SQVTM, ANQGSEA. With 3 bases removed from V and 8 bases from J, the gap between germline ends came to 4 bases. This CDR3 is CSVEGEKLFF. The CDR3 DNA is TGCAGCGTTGAGGGCGAAAAACTGTTTTTT.

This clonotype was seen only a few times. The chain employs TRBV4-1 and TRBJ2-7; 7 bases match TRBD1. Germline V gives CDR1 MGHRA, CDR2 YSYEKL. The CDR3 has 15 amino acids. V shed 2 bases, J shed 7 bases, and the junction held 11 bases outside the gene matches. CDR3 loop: CASSQPRQGLREQYF. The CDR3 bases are TGCGCCAGCAGCCAACCAAGACAGGGTCTGAGGGAGCAGTACTTC.

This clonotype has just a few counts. CDR3: CASSQLLYNSPLHF. The CDR3 bases are TGTGCCAGCAGCCAACTATTATATAATTCACCCCTCCACTTT. The rearrangement uses TRBV3-1 and TRBJ1-6, with D hard to call. Trimming took 2 bases from V and 4 from J, leaving 6 bases between them. Germline V gene data show CDR1 as LGHDT and CDR2 as YNNKEL (reference sequence). This CDR3 has 14 amino acids.

CDR3 coding DNA: TGTGCCAGCAGTTCTGCGCGTAATTCACCCCTCCACTTT. Encoded protein: CASSSARNSPLHF. The chain couples TRBV12-3 or TRBV12-4 to TRBJ1-6; no clear D. The CDR3 runs 13 residues. Between the trimmed V and J ends, which lost 4 bases and 6 bases, there was a span of 7 bases.

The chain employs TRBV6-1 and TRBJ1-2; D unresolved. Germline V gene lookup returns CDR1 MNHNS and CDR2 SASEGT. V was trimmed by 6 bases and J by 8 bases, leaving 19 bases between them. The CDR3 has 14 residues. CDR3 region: CASSVQHDFRGYTF. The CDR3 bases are TGTGCCAGCAGCGTACAGCACGACTTTAGGGGCTACACCTTC.

The CDR3 loop reads CASSFNAAGRNQETQYF. The CDR3, as DNA: TGTGCCAGCAGCTTTAATGCAGCGGGGCGGAACCAAGAGACCCAGTACTTC. This chain uses TRBV7-8 with TRBJ2-5, with 7 bases identical to TRBD2. Looked up from germline, CDR1 is SGHVS and CDR2 is FQNEAQ. This CDR3 is 17 amino acids long. With 3 bases clipped from V and 0 bases from J, the junction kept 10 bases outside the gene matches.

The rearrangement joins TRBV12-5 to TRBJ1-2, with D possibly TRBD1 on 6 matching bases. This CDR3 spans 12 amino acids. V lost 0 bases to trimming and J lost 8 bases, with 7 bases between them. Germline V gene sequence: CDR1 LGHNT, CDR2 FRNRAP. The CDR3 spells CASGLVDRGYTF. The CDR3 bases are TGTGCTAGTGGTTTGGTAGACAGGGGCTACACCTTC.

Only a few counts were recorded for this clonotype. CDR3 region: CASTRLAARDEQFF. The CDR3 DNA reads TGTGCCAGCACCAGACTAGCTGCCAGGGATGAGCAGTTCTTC. V is TRBV11-2 and J is TRBJ2-5; TRBD2 aligns across 7 bases. The J call is uncertain, as TRBJ2-1 better fits the DNA end. The germline V gene has CDR1 SGHAT and CDR2 FQNNGV. The CDR3 extends over 14 amino acids.

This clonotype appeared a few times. The CDR3 region is CASSSTLNEQFF. CDR3 coding DNA: TGTGCCAGCAGTTCTACGCTCAATGAGCAGTTCTTC. The rearrangement links TRBV6-6 to TRBJ2-5; D unclear. The DNA end is more similar to TRBJ2-1, so the J call may be wrong. The CDR3 has 12 residues. CDR1 and CDR2 from the germline V gene are MNHNY and SVGAGI (reference sequence).

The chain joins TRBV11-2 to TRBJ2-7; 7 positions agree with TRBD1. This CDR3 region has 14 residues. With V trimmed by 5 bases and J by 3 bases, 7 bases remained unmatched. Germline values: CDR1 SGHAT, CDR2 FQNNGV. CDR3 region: CASSPTGTNYEQYF. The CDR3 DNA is TGTGCCAGCAGCCCGACAGGGACGAACTACGAGCAGTACTTC.